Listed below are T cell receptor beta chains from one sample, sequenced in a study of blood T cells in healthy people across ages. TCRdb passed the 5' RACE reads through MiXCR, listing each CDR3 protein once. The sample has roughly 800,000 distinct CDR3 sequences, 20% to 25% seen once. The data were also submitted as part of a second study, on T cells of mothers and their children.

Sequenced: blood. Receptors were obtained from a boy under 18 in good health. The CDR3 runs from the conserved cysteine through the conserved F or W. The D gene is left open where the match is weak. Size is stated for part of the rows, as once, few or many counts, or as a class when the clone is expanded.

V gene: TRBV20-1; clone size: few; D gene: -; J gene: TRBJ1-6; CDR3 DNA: TGCAGTGCTAGAGATGGCGGATCACCCCTCCACTTT; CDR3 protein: CSARDGGSPLHF
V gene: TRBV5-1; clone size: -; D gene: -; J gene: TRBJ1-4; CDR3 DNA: TGCGCCAGCACACTTCGAGGGGCGAGGGAAAAACTGTTTTTT; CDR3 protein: CASTLRGAREKLFF
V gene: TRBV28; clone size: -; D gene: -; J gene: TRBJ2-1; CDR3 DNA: TGTGCCAGCAGTTCGACTAGGGATGAGCAGTTCTTC; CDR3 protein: CASSSTRDEQFF
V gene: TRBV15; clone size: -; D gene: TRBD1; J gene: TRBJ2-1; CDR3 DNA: TGTGCCACCAGCGCCTGGGACAGGGGTTTTAATGAGCAGTTCTTC; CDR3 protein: CATSAWDRGFNEQFF
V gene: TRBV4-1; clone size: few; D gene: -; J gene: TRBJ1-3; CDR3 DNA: TGCGCCAGCAGCCAAGAGACGGACTTTGGAAACACCATATATTTT; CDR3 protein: CASSQETDFGNTIYF
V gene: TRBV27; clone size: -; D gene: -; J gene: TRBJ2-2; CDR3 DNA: TGTGCCAGCAGTTTCATACACCTACGACAGGCTACCGGGGAGCTGTTTTTT; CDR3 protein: CASSFIHLRQATGELFF
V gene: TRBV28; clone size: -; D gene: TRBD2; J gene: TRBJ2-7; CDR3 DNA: TGTGCCAGCAGTTGGTCTTTAGCGGGAGTGCGCGAGCAGTACTTC; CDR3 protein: CASSWSLAGVREQYF
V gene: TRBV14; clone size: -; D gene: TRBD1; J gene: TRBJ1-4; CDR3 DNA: TGTGCCAGCAGCCAGAATCTACCGGGACAGGCGAATGGAAAACTGTTTTTT; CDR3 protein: CASSQNLPGQANGKLFF
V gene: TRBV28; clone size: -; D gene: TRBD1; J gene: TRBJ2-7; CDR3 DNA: TGTGCCAGCAGTCCAGGGGGCTCGGGCGAGCAGTACTTC; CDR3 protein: CASSPGGSGEQYF
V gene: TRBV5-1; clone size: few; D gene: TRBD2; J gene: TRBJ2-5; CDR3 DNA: TGCGCCAGCAGCCGGGGAGGGTCGGACACCCAGTACTTC; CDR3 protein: CASSRGGSDTQYF
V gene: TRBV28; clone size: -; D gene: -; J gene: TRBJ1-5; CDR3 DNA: TGTGCCAGCAGTTCACCAGTGGGGGGGCGGAATCAGCCCCAGCATTTT; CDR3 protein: CASSSPVGGRNQPQHF
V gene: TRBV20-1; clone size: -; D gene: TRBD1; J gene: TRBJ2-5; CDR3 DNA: TGCAGTTCAGTCCCCCTGACAGGGGTCCGAGAGACCCAGTACTTC; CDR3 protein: CSSVPLTGVRETQYF
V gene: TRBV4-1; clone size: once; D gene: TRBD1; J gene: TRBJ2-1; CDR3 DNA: TGCGCCAGCAGCCTCCATCCCGGGACAGTCTACAATGAGCAGTTCTTC; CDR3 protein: CASSLHPGTVYNEQFF
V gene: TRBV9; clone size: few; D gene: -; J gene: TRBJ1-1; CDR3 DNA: TGTGCCAGCAGCCCCTCGGGGGCTTGGACTGAAGCTTTCTTT; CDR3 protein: CASSPSGAWTEAFF
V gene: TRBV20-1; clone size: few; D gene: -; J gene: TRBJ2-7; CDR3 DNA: TGCAGTGCCCTAAGAGGACAGCCTGAAGGCTACGAGCAGTACTTC; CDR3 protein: CSALRGQPEGYEQYF
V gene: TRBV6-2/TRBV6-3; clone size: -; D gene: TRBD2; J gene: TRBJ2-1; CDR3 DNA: TGTGCCAGCTGCCCTACTAGCGGGGGGGCTCAGGAGCAGTTCTTC; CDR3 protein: CASCPTSGGAQEQFF
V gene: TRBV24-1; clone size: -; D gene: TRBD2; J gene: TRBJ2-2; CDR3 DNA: TGTGCCACCAGTGACCGTGGACTAGAGAACACCGGGGAGCTGTTTTTT; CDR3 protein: CATSDRGLENTGELFF
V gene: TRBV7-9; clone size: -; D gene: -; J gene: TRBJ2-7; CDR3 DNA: TGTGCCAGCAGCATGAGCGGGTCCTTCTCCTACGAGCAGTACTTC; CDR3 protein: CASSMSGSFSYEQYF
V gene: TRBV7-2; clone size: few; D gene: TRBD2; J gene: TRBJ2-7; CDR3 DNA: TGTGCCAGCAGCTTGATGGGGACTAGGAGCTCCTACGAGCAGTACTTC; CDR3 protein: CASSLMGTRSSYEQYF
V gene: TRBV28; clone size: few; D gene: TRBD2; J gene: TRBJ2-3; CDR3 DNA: TGTGCCAGCAGCAAACTAGCGGGAGAGGGCACAGATACGCAGTATTTT; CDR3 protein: CASSKLAGEGTDTQYF
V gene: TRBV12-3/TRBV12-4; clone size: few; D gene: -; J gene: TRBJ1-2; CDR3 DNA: TGTGCCAGCAGTTTTAGCAGGGATGGCTACACCTTC; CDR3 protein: CASSFSRDGYTF
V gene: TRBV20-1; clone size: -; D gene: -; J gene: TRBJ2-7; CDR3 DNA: TGCAGTGCCCAGGGCGGGTACGAGCAGTACTTC; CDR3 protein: CSAQGGYEQYF
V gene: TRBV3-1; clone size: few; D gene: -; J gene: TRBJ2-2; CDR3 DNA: TGTGCCAGCAGCCAAGTGTCCTGGGGACCCGGGGAGCTGTTTTTT; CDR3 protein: CASSQVSWGPGELFF
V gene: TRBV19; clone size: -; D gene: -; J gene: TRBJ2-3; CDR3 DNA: TGTGCCAGTAGCTTAGGACTAACGGGAGAAGATACGCAGTATTTT; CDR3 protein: CASSLGLTGEDTQYF
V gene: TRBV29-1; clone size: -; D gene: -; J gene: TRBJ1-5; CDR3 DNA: TGCAGCGTTGGTTTCAGCAATCAGCCCCAGCATTTT; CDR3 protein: CSVGFSNQPQHF
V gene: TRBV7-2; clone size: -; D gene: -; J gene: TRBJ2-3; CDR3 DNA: TGTGCCAGCAGCATAACACGCACAGATACGCAGTATTTT; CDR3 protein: CASSITRTDTQYF
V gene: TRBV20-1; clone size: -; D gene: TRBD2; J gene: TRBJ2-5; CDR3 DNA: TGCAGTGCCCGCGACGCGGGACTAGCGTCACAAGAGACCCAGTACTTC; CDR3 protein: CSARDAGLASQETQYF
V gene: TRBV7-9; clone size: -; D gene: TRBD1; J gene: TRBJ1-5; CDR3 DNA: TGTGCCAGCAGCTTTTCACAGGGGGAAGGACAGCCCCAGCATTTT; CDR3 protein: CASSFSQGEGQPQHF